These T cell receptor beta chains were read from a single sample in a study of PD-L1 blockade in urothelial cancer. Profiling relied on immunoSEQ multiplex PCR, and the TCRdb table lists in-frame clones only, not all of them. The data contain just under 30,000 clones, around 90% of them seen just once; the ten biggest clones take up 1.8%. The input for sequencing was PBMCs, taken around atezolizumab (anti-PD-L1) treatment. These receptors all stem from a man aged 50-60 years with urothelial cancer. Each CDR3 is given with its conserved first and last residue. The D gene is left open where the match is weak. Size tells how often a clone was seen (once, few, many) or the class of an expanded clone, and some rows leave it out.

.,.,TRBJ1-1,TRBV27,TGTGCCAGCATGAGTAGGAGGGCAGCCGTTGAAGCTTTCTTT,CASMSRRAAVEAFF
TRBD1,.,TRBJ1-1,TRBV2,TGTGCCAGCCAGAGGACAGGCCAGAACACTGAAGCTTTCTTT,CASQRTGQNTEAFF
.,.,TRBJ2-2,TRBV7-6,TGTGCCAGCAGCGATGTCCAGGGCGCGAACACCGGGGAGCTGTTTTTT,CASSDVQGANTGELFF
TRBD1,.,TRBJ2-7,TRBV9,TGTGCCAGCAGCGCCCACAGGGGGCAAGGCGCCTACGAGCAGTACTTC,CASSAHRGQGAYEQYF
TRBD2,.,TRBJ2-7,TRBV7-6,TGTGCCAGCAGCCCGGGCCTAGCGGGGACGGGCCTCGAGCAGTACTTC,CASSPGLAGTGLEQYF
TRBD1,.,TRBJ1-4,TRBV6-1,TGTGCCAGCAGTGACAGGGACAGGGCTAATGAAAAACTGTTTTTT,CASSDRDRANEKLFF
.,.,TRBJ1-2,TRBV10-1,TGCGCCAGCAGTGAAGGTGCGGACACCTATGGCTACACCTTC,CASSEGADTYGYTF
.,.,TRBJ1-3,TRBV6-5,TGTGCCAGCTCCTCTGATCAGGGGCGAAACACCATATATTTT,CASSSDQGRNTIYF
TRBD2,.,TRBJ2-5,TRBV4-1,TGCGCCAGCAGCCAAACCGGGACTACCTTTGGGTCCCAGTACTTC,CASSQTGTTFGSQYF
.,.,TRBJ2-7,TRBV11-2,TGTGCCAGCAGCTTAGTTACAGGGTTAGAGCAGTACTTC,CASSLVTGLEQYF
.,.,TRBJ1-4,TRBV28,TGTGCCAGCATAAGAGGAGGGGCAACTAATGAAAAACTGTTTTTT,CASIRGGATNEKLFF
TRBD1,.,TRBJ1-5,TRBV19,TGTGCCAGTAGTGTGGACAGGAGAGTAGCCAGCAATCAGCCCCAGCATTTT,CASSVDRRVASNQPQHF
TRBD1,.,TRBJ2-7,TRBV29-1,TGCAGCGTTGGGGATACAGGGGAAGGAAGGCAGTACTTC,CSVGDTGEGRQYF
TRBD2,once,TRBJ2-7,TRBV7-8,TGTGCCAGCAGCCTCCTTCCAGGGACTAGCGGGAGAAGCGAGCAGTACTTC,CASSLLPGTSGRSEQYF
TRBD1,.,TRBJ1-5,TRBV10-3,TGTGCCATCAGTGATTCGGACAGGGGTGGTAGCAATCAGCCCCAGCATTTT,CAISDSDRGGSNQPQHF
.,.,TRBJ1-2,TRBV7-3,TGTGCCAGCAGCCCCAGTTCGAGAGGCTCTTTGCCCCTGCTCTTC,CASSPSSRGSLPLLF
TRBD2,.,TRBJ2-7,TRBV29-1,TGCAGCGTTACTCGACTAGCGGACGATTACGAGCAGTACTTC,CSVTRLADDYEQYF
.,.,TRBJ1-1,TRBV19,TGTGCCAGTAGGGGCGCAGTGGACACTGAAGCTTTCTTT,CASRGAVDTEAFF
.,.,TRBJ2-5,TRBV5-1,TGCGCCAGCAGCTTGGAGAGCCCGGCGGGAAGACCCCAAGAGACCCAGTACTTC,CASSLESPAGRPQETQYF
.,.,TRBJ2-5,TRBV2,TGTGCCAGCGGCGGGATCCCGGCCTTGATGGAGACCCAGTACTTC,CASGGIPALMETQYF
TRBD1,.,TRBJ1-2,TRBV6-6,TGTGCCAGCAGTTCGACAGGGGGCCGAGCTAACTATGGCTACACCTTC,CASSSTGGRANYGYTF
TRBD2,.,TRBJ2-1,TRBV19,TGTGCCAGCCTAGCCCCCTTAGGGACTAGCGGGGTAAGCTCCTACAATGAGCAGTTCTTC,CASLAPLGTSGVSSYNEQFF
.,.,TRBJ1-4,TRBV30,TGTGCCTGGAGTGTCAGGGCAACTAATGAAAAACTGTTTTTT,CAWSVRATNEKLFF
.,.,TRBJ1-1,TRBV19,TGTGCCAGTAGTATATCCGGGGCTGAAGCTTTCTTT,CASSISGAEAFF
.,.,TRBJ1-1,TRBV27,TGTGCCAGCAGCTCAATTATGGGGGGCACTGAAGCTTTCTTT,CASSSIMGGTEAFF
.,.,TRBJ2-3,TRBV29-1,TGCAGCGTCCTGACCCGAGGGAAGGCAGATACGCAGTATTTT,CSVLTRGKADTQYF
TRBD1,.,TRBJ1-5,TRBV19,TGTGCCACCTCGGGACAGAATCAGCCCCAGCATTTT,CATSGQNQPQHF
.,medium-sized,TRBJ1-1,TRBV7-9,TGTGCCAGCAGCTTAGGTGAGGCAAGTGAAGCTTTCTTT,CASSLGEASEAFF